The sequence of this TCR beta chain was determined in a study of technical replicates of blood from a few donors. V was clipped by 1 base and J by 5 bases, with 14 bases between them. The length of the CDR3 is 15 residues. CDR1 MNHEY and CDR2 SMNVEV come from the germline V gene (reference sequence). The repertoire was sequenced with immunoSEQ multiplex PCR; TCRdb's copy has only in-frame clones and lacks some. The sample lists tens of thousands of clones, 91% occurring once. The sequence was obtained from a human donor in good health. The chain has TRBV27 and TRBJ1-1, with TRBD1 as a possible D gene (6 bases). The sequencing sample was made of T cells isolated from PBMCs. The CDR3 sequence: CASSLWPRGETEAFF. In DNA, the CDR3 is TGTGCCAGCAGTTTATGGCCCAGGGGAGAAACTGAAGCTTTCTTT.